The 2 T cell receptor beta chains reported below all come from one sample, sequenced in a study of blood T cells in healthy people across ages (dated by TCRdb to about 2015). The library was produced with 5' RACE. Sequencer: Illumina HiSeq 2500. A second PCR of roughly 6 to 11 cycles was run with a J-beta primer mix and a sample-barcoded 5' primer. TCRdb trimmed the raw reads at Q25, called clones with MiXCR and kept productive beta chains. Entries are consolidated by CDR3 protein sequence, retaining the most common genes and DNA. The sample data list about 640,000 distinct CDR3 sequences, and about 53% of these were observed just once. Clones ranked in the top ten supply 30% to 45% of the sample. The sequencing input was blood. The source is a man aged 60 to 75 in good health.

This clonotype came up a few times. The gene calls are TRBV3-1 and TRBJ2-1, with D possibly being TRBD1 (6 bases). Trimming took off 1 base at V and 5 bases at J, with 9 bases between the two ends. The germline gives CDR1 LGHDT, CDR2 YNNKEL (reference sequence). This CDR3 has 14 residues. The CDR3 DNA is TGTGCCAGCAGCCAAGGACAGGATAACAATGAGCAGTTCTTC. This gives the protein CASSQGQDNNEQFF.

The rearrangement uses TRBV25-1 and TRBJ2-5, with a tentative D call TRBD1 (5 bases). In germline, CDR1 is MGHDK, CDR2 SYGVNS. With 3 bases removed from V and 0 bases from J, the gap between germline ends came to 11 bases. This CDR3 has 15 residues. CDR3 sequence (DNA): TGTGCCAGCAGTGACAGGGCGAAGTACCAAGAGACCCAGTACTTC. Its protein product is CASSDRAKYQETQYF.